The 4 T cell receptor beta chains in this list originate from one sample, sequenced in a study of identical twins. TCRdb independently ran MiXCR on the 5' RACE reads; one entry per CDR3 protein. The sample records hundreds of thousands of distinct CDR3 sequences, roughly 20% being singletons. These records were also assigned to another study, of T cells expressing NK-cell markers.

Sequencing was done on a sample of PBMCs. The source of these receptors is a woman between 18 and 29 years old in good health.

This clonotype was seen more than once but under ten times. The chain employs TRBV7-9 and TRBJ2-7; no clear D gene. Germline loops: CDR1 SEHNR, CDR2 FQNEAQ (reference sequence). This CDR3 contains 13 residues. Trimming removed 6 bases at V and 2 bases at J, with 11 bases between. The CDR3 DNA reads as TGTGCCAGCAGATCCGGACGGGCCTACGAGCAGTACTTC. Protein product: CASRSGRAYEQYF.

The chain links TRBV12-3 or TRBV12-4 to TRBJ2-5; possibly TRBD2 for D (5 bases). V dropped 1 base and J dropped 2 bases, with 14 bases sitting between them. The CDR3 runs to 16 residues. The CDR3 loop is CASSLVGEGQQETQYF. In DNA, the CDR3 is TGTGCCAGCAGTTTAGTAGGCGAGGGCCAGCAAGAGACCCAGTACTTC.

This clonotype occurred a few times. The chain recombines TRBV10-3 with TRBJ2-7, with D perhaps TRBD1 (5 bases). Trimming took 0 bases from V and 1 from J, leaving 7 bases between them. Germline V gene data show CDR1 as ENHRY and CDR2 as SYGVKD. This CDR3 region has 14 residues. The CDR3 bases are TGTGCCATCAGTGAGTCTGGGGCTTCCTACGAGCAGTACTTC. Protein product: CAISESGASYEQYF.

This chain links TRBV30 with TRBJ2-3, with TRBD1 identical over 11 bases. Germline V gives CDR1 GTSNPN, CDR2 SVGIG (reference sequence). The CDR3 loop spans 16 amino acids. J lost 4 bases, V lost 1 base, and 7 bases had no gene match. In nucleotides, the CDR3 is TGTGCCTGGAGTGACGGGACAGGGGGTTCGGCAGATACGCAGTATTTT. Its translation: CAWSDGTGGSADTQYF.